This is a list of T cell receptor beta chains from one sample in a study of T-cell memory formation after mild COVID-19. TCRdb re-analysed the 5' RACE reads in MiXCR, keeping a single row per CDR3 protein. The sample has roughly 400,000 distinct CDR3 sequences, 20% to 25% seen once. The sequenced material came from PBMCs or a T cell subset sorted from them (not recorded which). These receptors came from an adult woman who had mild COVID-19 (a few samples of this study predate the infection). Cell type and time point are not known. The CDR3 runs from the conserved cysteine through the conserved F or W. The D gene is left open where the match is weak. Where a row states a size, it is once, few, many or the class of an expanded clone; other rows omit it.

TRBV6-2/TRBV6-3	NA	TRBD1	TRBJ1-1	TGTGCCAGCAGTCACAGGGGAGAGGACACTGAAGCTTTCTTT	CASSHRGEDTEAFF
TRBV24-1	once	TRBD1	TRBJ2-6	TGTGCCACCAGTGATCCTAGGACAGGGCAGCCCCCTGGGGCCAACGTCCTGACTTTC	CATSDPRTGQPPGANVLTF
TRBV18	few	NA	TRBJ1-1	TGTGCCAGCTCTCAAACAGACGAAGCTTTCTTT	CASSQTDEAFF
TRBV20-1	many	NA	TRBJ2-7	TGCAGTGCTAGTCCAGGGAACCGCTACGAGCAGTACTTC	CSASPGNRYEQYF
TRBV2	NA	NA	TRBJ1-1	TGTGCCAGCAGTGTTTACCGCCGGGGGAACACTGAAGCTTTCTTT	CASSVYRRGNTEAFF
TRBV29-1	NA	NA	TRBJ2-1	TGCAGCGGTAAGACAGAAGAAGTACGGAATGAGCAGTTCTTC	CSGKTEEVRNEQFF
TRBV27	few	TRBD1	TRBJ2-3	TGTGCCAGCAGTTGGACAGGGATTTTCGCAGATACGCAGTATTTT	CASSWTGIFADTQYF
TRBV3-1	NA	NA	TRBJ2-1	TGTGCCAGCAGCCAAGGCTATTGGAGTAATGAGCAGTTCTTC	CASSQGYWSNEQFF
TRBV7-9	few	NA	TRBJ2-2	TGTGCCAGCAAGAACACCGGGGAGCTGTTTTTT	CASKNTGELFF
TRBV5-6	few	TRBD1	TRBJ2-5	TGTGCCAGCGGGGACAGGGTCGGGGAGACCCAGTACTTC	CASGDRVGETQYF
TRBV12-3/TRBV12-4	NA	NA	TRBJ1-1	TGTGCCAGCAGTTTCAGTCATGAAACAGCTTTCTTT	CASSFSHETAFF
TRBV7-8	few	NA	TRBJ2-3	TGTGCCAGCAGCTTATTAGGCCCCACAGATACGCAGTATTTT	CASSLLGPTDTQYF
TRBV5-6	many	TRBD2	TRBJ2-7	TGTGCCAGCAGTTCCGGGACTAGCGGGAGTTTCTCCTACGAGCAGTACTTC	CASSSGTSGSFSYEQYF
TRBV2	NA	NA	TRBJ1-1	TGTGCCAGCAGGGTGGGACCGACGAACACTGAAGCTTTCTTT	CASRVGPTNTEAFF
TRBV4-1	NA	NA	TRBJ2-7	TGCGCCAGCAGCCAAAGCGGTGTCGCCTACGAGCAGTACTTC	CASSQSGVAYEQYF
TRBV11-3	few	TRBD2	TRBJ2-3	TGTGCCAGCAGCTTCACCCAACTAGCGGGGGAGACGGATACGCAGTATTTT	CASSFTQLAGETDTQYF
TRBV5-1	many	NA	TRBJ2-2	TGCGCCAGCAGCTTTGAACTCCCCACCGGGGAGCTGTTTTTT	CASSFELPTGELFF
TRBV5-1	few	NA	TRBJ2-1	TGCGCCAGCAGCTTTTCAGGGAAGGGGTACAATGAGCAGTTCTTC	CASSFSGKGYNEQFF
TRBV5-1	few	TRBD1	TRBJ2-3	TGCGCCAGCAGCTTGAACGCGGGACAGGAGACAGATACGCAGTATTTT	CASSLNAGQETDTQYF
TRBV3-1	many	NA	TRBJ1-2	TGTGCCAGCAGCCAACCATCAAGAGTCAGAGCCGCTAACTATGGCTACACCTTC	CASSQPSRVRAANYGYTF
TRBV7-9	few	NA	TRBJ2-2	TGTGCCAGCAGCTTTAAGCGAATCGACACCGGGGAGCTGTTTTTT	CASSFKRIDTGELFF
TRBV11-1	NA	NA	TRBJ2-1	TGTGCCAGCAGCGCACAGGGCCCCAGCTCCTACAATGAGCAGTTCTTC	CASSAQGPSSYNEQFF
TRBV5-6	few	NA	TRBJ2-3	TGTGCCAGCAGCCTCAGGCCGGGGGCAGATACGCAGTATTTT	CASSLRPGADTQYF
TRBV28	few	NA	TRBJ2-7	TGTGCCAGCAAATATAGGGGTACAGGTGTACGGTACGAGCAGTACTTC	CASKYRGTGVRYEQYF
TRBV7-9	few	NA	TRBJ1-5	TGTGCCAGCAGCAAGGAGGGCAATCAGCCCCAGCATTTT	CASSKEGNQPQHF
TRBV7-8	few	TRBD1	TRBJ2-1	TGTGCCAGCAGCTTAGGGGGACAGTCCTACAATGAGCAGTTCTTC	CASSLGGQSYNEQFF
TRBV20-1	few	TRBD1	TRBJ1-2	TGCAGTGCTAACGCCTGGACAGGGCCCTATGGCTACACCTTC	CSANAWTGPYGYTF
TRBV12-3/TRBV12-4	few	TRBD1	TRBJ1-4	TGTGCCAGCAGTCTAGGGGGCTGGAATGAAAAACTGTTTTTT	CASSLGGWNEKLFF
TRBV7-9	NA	TRBD2	TRBJ2-7	TGTGCCAGCAGCCGCCCCTTGACGGGAGGCGACGAGCAGTACTTC	CASSRPLTGGDEQYF
TRBV9	few	NA	TRBJ2-3	TGTGCCAGCAGCCTTGAGACATACACAGATACGCAGTATTTT	CASSLETYTDTQYF
TRBV12-3/TRBV12-4	NA	NA	TRBJ1-2	TGTGCCAGCAGTCTAGGACAGTTTGGCTACACCTTC	CASSLGQFGYTF
TRBV27	once	NA	TRBJ1-1	TGTGCCAGCACCCCCGCAGGGTCGGGTGAAGCTTTCTTT	CASTPAGSGEAFF
TRBV7-9	few	NA	TRBJ2-7	TGTGCCAGCAGCCCCAACCGGGGGGCGGGCGAGCAGTACTTC	CASSPNRGAGEQYF
TRBV29-1	few	NA	TRBJ2-1	TGCAGCGTTGTATGGGAGGTCGACTACAATGAGCAGTTCTTC	CSVVWEVDYNEQFF
TRBV6-5	NA	NA	TRBJ1-1	TGTGCCAGCAGGCAAGGGGTAAGGAACACTGAAGCTTTCTTT	CASRQGVRNTEAFF
TRBV30	NA	NA	TRBJ2-1	TGTGCCTGGAGTGACGTGTTGGAGCTCCAGTTCTTC	CAWSDVLELQFF
TRBV7-9	NA	NA	TRBJ1-1	TGTGCCAGCAGCCCCGGGGCGGGTAGCACTGAAGCTTTCTTT	CASSPGAGSTEAFF
TRBV12-3/TRBV12-4	NA	TRBD2	TRBJ2-7	TGTGCCAGCAGTCCTCTAGCGGGAGGGGCCGAGCAGTACTTC	CASSPLAGGAEQYF
TRBV2	few	TRBD2	TRBJ2-5	TGTGCCAGCAGTGGGACCAGCGGGGGGCCGGAGACCCAGTACTTC	CASSGTSGGPETQYF
TRBV12-3/TRBV12-4	NA	NA	TRBJ2-3	TGTGCCAGCACCACCGGGGGACTGTTTGGGCAGTATTTT	CASTTGGLFGQYF
TRBV12-3/TRBV12-4	once	TRBD1	TRBJ1-4	TGTGCCAGCAGCTGGATAACCGGGACAGGGGGCGAAGAGGAAAAACTGTTTTTT	CASSWITGTGGEEEKLFF
TRBV5-4	NA	NA	TRBJ2-4	TGTGCCAGCAGCCCGAGAGGGGGTCCTACGGGTTCTAACATTCAGTACTTC	CASSPRGGPTGSNIQYF
TRBV5-5	NA	TRBD2	TRBJ2-7	TGTGCCAGCAGCCCCATCACTAGCGGGGGTTACGAGCAGTACTTC	CASSPITSGGYEQYF
TRBV7-9	NA	NA	TRBJ2-5	TGTGCCAGCAGCTTATCTGAGATGTACCAAGAGACCCAGTACTTC	CASSLSEMYQETQYF
TRBV2	few	NA	TRBJ2-7	TGTGCCAGCCACCTCGGCTACGAGCAGTACTTC	CASHLGYEQYF
TRBV7-7	NA	NA	TRBJ2-7	TGTGCCAGCAGCTCTGAACGGGGCTACGAGCAGTACTTC	CASSSERGYEQYF